These 5 T cell receptor beta chains were all obtained from the same sample, sequenced in a study of T-cell memory formation after mild COVID-19. TCRdb called the 5' RACE reads again in MiXCR, with one record for every CDR3 protein. The repertoire consists of 180,000 or so distinct CDR3 sequences, with about a sixth occurring once and the leading ten covering approximately 2.1%. Sequenced material: PBMCs or a T cell subset sorted from them (not recorded which). Receptors were obtained from an adult woman who had mild COVID-19 (a few samples of this study predate the infection). Cell type and time point are not known.

This clonotype was found a few times. The chain combines TRBV10-3 with TRBJ2-3; the match to TRBD1 covers 9 bases. After removal of 0 bases from V and 12 bases from J, the junction contained 4 bases not matched to a gene. The CDR3 length is 13 residues. The germline gives CDR1 ENHRY, CDR2 SYGVKD. The CDR3 DNA is TGTGCCATCAGTGAGTCAACGGACAGGGGCCAGTATTTT. It translates to CAISESTDRGQYF.

CDR3 coding DNA: TGTGCCAGCAGCCCCCAGGACACCTTC. This gives the protein CASSPQDTF. The V gene is TRBV7-3, the J gene TRBJ1-2, with D unresolved. Germline loops: CDR1 SGHTA, CDR2 FQGTGA. The CDR3 consists of 9 residues. The ends were cut back, 5 bases at V and 12 bases at J, with 7 bases in the middle.

This clonotype was seen only a few times. The chain combines TRBV20-1 with TRBJ1-2, with a possible D match to TRBD1 (5 bases). The length of the CDR3 is 12 residues. Deletions cut 4 bases from V and 7 bases from J, with 13 bases between. Germline V gene data show CDR1 as DFQATT and CDR2 as SNEGSKA (reference sequence). The CDR3 reads CSAIQETLGYTF. CDR3 DNA sequence: TGCAGTGCTATACAGGAAACCCTTGGCTACACCTTC.

This chain joins TRBV3-1 and TRBJ2-1, with D perhaps TRBD2 (6 bases). Germline assignment: CDR1 LGHDT and CDR2 YNNKEL (reference sequence). This CDR3 is built from 15 residues. V was cut by 4 bases and J by 1 base, with 11 bases left in between. The CDR3: CASSRSSGSYNEQFF. The CDR3 DNA reads as TGTGCCAGCAGCCGCTCGAGCGGGTCCTACAATGAGCAGTTCTTC.

This clonotype was picked up many times. The chain is built from TRBV3-1 and TRBJ2-7, with D tentatively TRBD2 (5 bases). In germline, CDR1 is LGHDT, CDR2 YNNKEL (reference sequence). Trimming left V 1 base short and J 3 bases short, with 10 bases between. CDR3 size: 14 residues. The CDR3, as DNA: TGTGCCAGCAGCCAAGGGGTAGCGCGCTACGAGCAGTACTTC. Translation gives CASSQGVARYEQYF.